The 27 T cell receptor beta chains below all came from one sample that was sequenced in a study of Ad26.COV2.S vaccination and SARS-CoV-2 variants. Sequenced by immunoSEQ multiplex PCR; TCRdb stores in-frame clones only, minus some. The table lists hundreds of thousands of clones, around 87% of them singletons. Treatment: roughly 19 received Ad26.COV2.S at low or high dose, single or two shots; a few received placebo; per-sample allocation not given. On day 63 after the first injection, vaccine and placebo recipients gave samples. The sequences come from peripheral blood, collected in a trial of Ad26.COV2.S vaccine versus placebo. These receptors all come from a person between 18 and 60 years old who received the Ad26.COV2.S COVID-19 vaccine or a placebo.

The chain combines TRBV27 with TRBJ2-7, with 8 bases identical to TRBD2. Germline CDR1 reads MNHEY; CDR2 reads SMNVEV (reference sequence). Trimming cost V 0 bases and J 2 bases; bases outside gene matches: 3. The CDR3 runs 15 residues. This CDR3 is CASSLSGSGAYEQYF. The CDR3 nucleotides read TGTGCCAGCAGTTTATCGGGTAGCGGGGCCTACGAGCAGTACTTC.

The gene calls are TRBV20-1 and TRBJ2-5, with D perhaps matching TRBD2 (5 bases). V gave up 3 bases and J gave up 5 bases, with 7 bases separating them. The germline V gene encodes CDR1 DFQATT and CDR2 SNEGSKA (reference sequence). The CDR3 length is 11 residues. CDR3 nucleotide sequence: TGCAGTGCTAGCGGACTTGAGACCCAGTACTTC. This codes for CSASGLETQYF.

V gene TRBV5-4 combines with J gene TRBJ2-1; 8 nucleotides align to TRBD2. The CDR3 extends over 17 amino acids. Looked up from germline, CDR1 is SGHNT and CDR2 is YYREEE (reference sequence). The V and J ends lost 0 bases and 1 base, in that order; junction bases with no gene match: 6. Here the CDR3 DNA reads TGTGCCAGCAGCTTGGCCCGGGAGCGGGGGTCCTACAATGAGCAGTTCTTC. Translating it yields CASSLARERGSYNEQFF.

The chain recombines TRBV30 with TRBJ2-2; no definite D call. The CDR3 is 14 residues long. Germline CDR1 GTSNPN, CDR2 SVGIG (reference sequence). Trimming removed 3 bases at V and 2 bases at J, with 10 bases between. CDR3 in DNA: TGTGCCTGGAGAAGCCAACCTAACACCGGGGAGCTGTTTTTT. It is translated as CAWRSQPNTGELFF.

The chain's CDR3 is CASSSRALNTGELFF. The CDR3 coding sequence is TGTGCCAGCAGCTCCAGGGCCTTGAACACCGGGGAGCTGTTTTTT. V usage is TRBV27 and J usage is TRBJ2-2; a possible D gene is TRBD1 (5 bases). The CDR3 totals 15 residues. The germline V gene encodes CDR1 MNHEY and CDR2 SMNVEV (reference sequence). V was clipped by 6 bases and J by 1 base, with 12 bases between them.

The chain is built from TRBV9 and TRBJ2-2; TRBD2 matches 7 bases. V trimming: 3 bases; J trimming: 0 bases; junction bases outside the gene matches: 2. Germline V CDR1 and CDR2: SGDLS, YYNGEE. The length of the CDR3 is 15 residues. DNA for the CDR3: TGTGCCAGCAGCGCCGGGACTACGAACACCGGGGAGCTGTTTTTT. It codes for CASSAGTTNTGELFF. Using reference TRBV9 and TRBJ2-2 for the parts outside the CDR3, the full variable domain is DSGVTQTPKHLITATGQRVTLRCSPRSGDLSVYWYQQSLDQGLQFLIQYYNGEERAKGNILERFSAQQFPDLHSELNLSSLELGDSALYFCASSAGTTNTGELFFGEGSRLTVL.

J is TRBJ2-1 and V is TRBV11-2, with D hard to call. Between the trimmed V and J ends, which lost 1 base and 6 bases, there was a span of 7 bases. CDR1 is SGHAT, CDR2 FQNNGV, per germline. The CDR3 has 13 residues. CDR3 sequence (DNA): TGTGCCAGCAGCTTAGTTTTGCTCAATGAGCAGTTCTTC. Protein product: CASSLVLLNEQFF.

The V and J genes are TRBV7-2 and TRBJ2-3, with 10 bases that match TRBD1. The V and J ends lost 4 bases and 4 bases, in that order; junction bases with no gene match: 5. This CDR3 spans 15 amino acids. The germline V gene has CDR1 SGHTA and CDR2 FQGNSA. For the CDR3, the DNA is TGTGCCAGCAGCTCGGGACAGGGGTACGCAGATACGCAGTATTTT. It codes for CASSSGQGYADTQYF. The full variable domain, its missing parts supplied by reference TRBV7-2 and TRBJ2-3, is GAGVSQSPSNKVTEKGKDVELRCDPISGHTALYWYRQSLGQGLEFLIYFQGNSAPDKSGLPSDRFSAERTGGSVSTLTIQRTQQEDSAVYLCASSSGQGYADTQYFGPGTRLTVL.

In its sample, this clone was seen a few times. The genes are TRBV12-3 or TRBV12-4 and TRBJ1-5; D is uncertain. With 3 bases removed from V and 3 bases from J, the gap between germline ends came to 6 bases. This CDR3 region has 13 residues. CDR3 sequence: CASSFADNQPQHF. The CDR3 DNA follows: TGTGCCAGCAGTTTCGCGGACAATCAGCCCCAGCATTTT.

The chain carries TRBV4-1 and TRBJ2-1; D is tentatively TRBD1 or TRBD2 (6 bases each). The CDR3 runs to 16 residues. V lost 0 bases, J lost 5 bases, and 14 bases lay in between. Germline loops: CDR1 MGHRA, CDR2 YSYEKL. In DNA form, the CDR3 reads TGCGCCAGCAGCCAAGATGCCGGGGGCGGCCACAATGAGCAGTTCTTC. Amino acid sequence: CASSQDAGGGHNEQFF.

This rearrangement joins TRBV9 to TRBJ1-1; D call uncertain. Per germline, CDR1 SGDLS and CDR2 YYNGEE. The V gene lost 0 bases and the J gene lost 0 bases, with 9 bases spanning the gap. The CDR3 consists of 15 residues. The CDR3 sequence is CASSVVGELNTEAFF. In nucleotides, the CDR3 is TGTGCCAGCAGCGTAGTTGGGGAATTGAACACTGAAGCTTTCTTT.

The chain employs TRBV25-1 and TRBJ2-1; 8 nucleotides line up with TRBD1. Germline V lookup: CDR1 MGHDK, CDR2 SYGVNS. The CDR3 is made up of 14 amino acids. V shed 6 bases and J 4 bases; nucleotides not matched to a gene: 5. DNA of the CDR3: TGTGCCAGCAGCAGGACAGGGAGGTACAATGAGCAGTTCTTC. Its protein is CASSRTGRYNEQFF.

To note about this clone: This CDR3 is also generated by other DNA sequences in the sample. The V and J genes are TRBV19 and TRBJ1-1, with no clear D. V lost 3 bases, J lost 2 bases, and 1 base lay in between. This CDR3 has 11 amino acids. In germline, CDR1 is LNHDA, CDR2 SQIVND (reference sequence). The DNA for the CDR3 is TGTGCCAGTAGTATTAACACTGAAGCTTTCTTT. Translation: CASSINTEAFF.

The V and J genes are TRBV4-1 and TRBJ2-2, with 9 bases aligning to TRBD1. The CDR3 length is 18 residues. Per the germline V gene, CDR1 is MGHRA and CDR2 is YSYEKL. V was clipped by 3 bases and J by 1 base; unmatched bases: 9. The CDR3 loop is CASSQGQGSPQNTGELFF. CDR3 in DNA: TGCGCCAGCAGCCAGGGACAGGGCAGTCCTCAGAACACCGGGGAGCTGTTTTTT.

The chain recombines TRBV4-2 with TRBJ2-1, with D uncertain. Germline V lookup: CDR1 LGHNA, CDR2 YNFKEQ. The CDR3 spans 14 residues. V was shortened by 5 bases and J by 5 bases, with 13 bases between the two germline ends. The CDR3 bases are TGTGCCAGCAGCTCACCCGGTCGCCACAATGAGCAGTTCTTC. This codes for CASSSPGRHNEQFF.

The V and J genes are TRBV28 and TRBJ1-2; the D gene is possibly TRBD1 (6 bases). The CDR3 totals 14 residues. V lost 2 bases and J lost 7, with 14 bases in between. Germline assignment: CDR1 MDHEN and CDR2 SYDVKM. The CDR3 DNA reads TGTGCCAGCAGTTTAGGTTGGGGGCGCGGTGGCTACACCTTC. Its translation is CASSLGWGRGGYTF.

This clone has more than one count but fewer than ten. CDR3 loop: CASTPGPSSYNEQFF. The CDR3 DNA follows: TGTGCCAGCACCCCAGGGCCATCCTCTTACAATGAGCAGTTCTTC. The chain couples TRBV6-5 to TRBJ2-1, with TRBD1 as a possible D gene (5 bases). The V gene's germline CDR1 is MNHEY and CDR2 SVGAGI. The V end lost 7 bases, the J end lost 4 bases, and 17 bases lay between the germline ends. The CDR3 runs 15 residues.

In this sample, this clone turned up once. The chain links TRBV5-4 to TRBJ2-7; 8 nucleotides match TRBD1. Trimming removed 3 bases from V and 2 bases from J; junction bases left unmatched: 7. Looked up from germline, CDR1 is SGHNT and CDR2 is YYREEE (reference sequence). The CDR3 sequence is 15 residues long. DNA for the CDR3: TGTGCCAGCAGCTACAGGACAGGGCCCACCTACGAGCAGTACTTC. Translation gives CASSYRTGPTYEQYF.

The J gene is TRBJ2-6, the V gene TRBV10-2; 7 nucleotides align to TRBD1. CDR1 is WSHSY and CDR2 is SAAADI in the germline V gene. The J segment lost 4 bases and the V segment lost 8 bases, leaving 17 bases of the junction unmatched. CDR3 length equals 18 residues. CDR3 sequence: CASRNRTGATRGANVLTF. The CDR3, as DNA: TGCGCCAGCCGAAATAGAACAGGGGCCACGCGGGGGGCCAACGTCCTGACTTTC.

The V call is TRBV4-1, the J call TRBJ2-5, with unresolved D. This CDR3 has 11 residues. V dropped 6 bases and J dropped 5 bases, with 7 bases sitting between them. Germline CDR1 reads MGHRA; CDR2 reads YSYEKL. The CDR3 coding sequence is TGCGCCAGCAGGCTTGCGGAGACCCAGTACTTC. Encoded protein: CASRLAETQYF.

The chain employs TRBV7-6 and TRBJ1-5, with 7 bases matching TRBD1. CDR1 SGHVS and CDR2 FNYEAQ come from the germline V gene. The trim removed 5 bases at V and 6 bases at J, leaving 4 bases unmatched. This CDR3 contains 13 residues. The CDR3 reads CASSQGGSQPQHF. CDR3 nucleotide sequence: TGTGCCAGCAGCCAGGGGGGCAGTCAGCCCCAGCATTTT.

The CDR3 DNA sequence: TGTGCCATCAACGATTTAGGGAGGACTGAAGCTTTCTTT. Encoded protein: CAINDLGRTEAFF. V usage is TRBV10-3 and J usage is TRBJ1-1, with D unresolved. The germline V and J ends were trimmed by 7 bases and 5 bases, with 14 bases remaining between them. Germline V lookup: CDR1 ENHRY, CDR2 SYGVKD. This CDR3 is built from 13 residues.

As concerns this clone: Different DNA sequences within this sample yield the same CDR3. The V call is TRBV5-1, the J call TRBJ1-2, with TRBD1 matching over 7 bases. The CDR3 totals 12 residues. With 0 bases clipped from V and 8 bases from J, the junction kept 1 base outside the gene matches. Germline CDR1 and CDR2: SGHRS and YFSETQ. This CDR3 reads CASSLEGGGYTF. The CDR3 DNA reads TGCGCCAGCAGCTTGGAAGGGGGCGGCTACACCTTC.

The DNA of the CDR3 is TGTGCCAGCAGTTTACAGACAGATACGCAGTATTTT. Its protein product is CASSLQTDTQYF. J is TRBJ2-3 and V is TRBV12-3 or TRBV12-4; D call uncertain. The CDR3 has 12 amino acids. V dropped 2 bases and J dropped 3 bases, with 3 bases sitting between them.

This chain joins TRBV30 and TRBJ1-1; D is undetermined. CDR3 length: 13 residues. Trimming removed 3 bases from V and 2 bases from J, with 10 bases in between. The germline V gene has CDR1 GTSNPN and CDR2 SVGIG (reference sequence). CDR3 sequence: CAWSSDRNTEAFF. CDR3 coding DNA: TGTGCCTGGAGCTCGGACCGAAACACTGAAGCTTTCTTT.

The chain employs TRBV6-6 and TRBJ2-7, with 7 bases aligning to TRBD1. After removal of 8 bases from V and 3 bases from J, the junction contained 1 base not matched to a gene. Germline V gives CDR1 MNHNY, CDR2 SVGAGI (reference sequence). CDR3 length: 11 residues. The CDR3 sequence: CASAGGYEQYF. The CDR3 DNA reads as TGTGCCAGCGCAGGGGGCTACGAGCAGTACTTC.

This clone was counted many times. The rearrangement uses TRBV4-2 and TRBJ2-1, with TRBD2 identical over 7 bases. Germline CDR1 and CDR2: LGHNA and YNFKEQ. The trim removed 5 bases at V and 0 bases at J, leaving 10 bases unmatched. The CDR3 contains 17 residues. CDR3 region: CASSSRSREGSYNEQFF. The CDR3 DNA reads TGTGCCAGCAGCAGCCGGTCGAGGGAGGGCTCCTACAATGAGCAGTTCTTC.